This TCR beta chain comes out of a study of CD8+CD57+ T cells in acquired aplastic anemia. Study summary: Healthy donor CD4+ samples were sequenced to a depth that averaged roughly 10 million reads. Study-wide points: Comparison of patients with controls identified around 28 shared CD8+ CDR3 sequences.

CDR3 and TCR beta VDJ profiling relied on a genomic DNA template. TCRdb ran MiXCR on the reads and lists one entry per CDR3 protein. The sample contains about 100,000 distinct CDR3 sequences, roughly 51% of which appear only once. This clonotype occurred once. Its cognate antigen is unknown. The receptor was isolated from a human donor in good health, serving as a control. What was sequenced was sorted CD4+, CD8+, or CD8+CD57+ T cells (not recorded which) from PBMCs.

The CDR3 sequence is CASSPLDGAYEQYF. CDR3 sequence (DNA): TGTGCCAGCAGCCCCCTCGACGGAGCCTACGAGCAGTACTTC. This chain links TRBV7-2 with TRBJ2-7; unclear D gene. The CDR3 is 14 residues long. Germline V lookup: CDR1 SGHTA, CDR2 FQGNSA. V dropped 5 bases and J dropped 2 bases, with 13 bases sitting between them.